Listed here are 10 T cell receptor beta chains from one sample, sequenced in a study of T-cell memory formation after mild COVID-19. TCRdb reprocessed the 5' RACE reads via MiXCR and lists one record per CDR3 protein. The sample lists under 150,000 distinct CDR3 sequences, about 15% seen once, with 11% to 15% in the top ten. Sequences were obtained from PBMCs or a T cell subset sorted from them (not recorded which). The origin of the receptors is an adult woman who had mild COVID-19 (a few samples of this study predate the infection). Cell type and time point are not known.

This clonotype was seen only a few times. J is TRBJ2-5 and V is TRBV4-2; TRBD2 matches at 7 bases. This CDR3 is built from 17 residues. Unmatched junction bases numbered 15, after V lost 3 bases and J lost 5 bases. The germline CDR1 and CDR2 sequences are LGHNA and YNFKEQ. The CDR3 reads CASSQEGPTTSRETQYF. The CDR3 nucleotides read TGTGCCAGCAGCCAGGAAGGCCCTACGACTAGCAGGGAGACCCAGTACTTC.

V is TRBV7-9 and J is TRBJ1-1, with D uncertain. The CDR3 length is 14 residues. Trimming took 5 bases from V and 6 from J, leaving 16 bases between them. Germline-derived CDR1 and CDR2 are SEHNR and FQNEAQ (reference sequence). The CDR3 DNA follows: TGTGCCAGCAGCCCACGACACGCCGGGTCTGAAGCTTTCTTT. Translation gives CASSPRHAGSEAFF.

This clonotype was counted at least ten times. The gene calls are TRBV12-3 or TRBV12-4 and TRBJ2-7, with no clear D. This CDR3 has 12 amino acids. V gave up 8 bases and J gave up 0 bases, with 8 bases separating them. The CDR3 DNA sequence: TGTGCCAGCTCCGCCCTCTCCTACGAGCAGTACTTC. This sequence encodes CASSALSYEQYF.

This chain connects TRBV24-1 to TRBJ1-1; unclear D gene. Per germline, CDR1 KGHDR and CDR2 SFDVKD. This CDR3 region has 12 residues. V was pared by 3 bases and J by 7 bases, with 8 bases between. This chain's CDR3 is CATSDVGHEAFF. The CDR3 DNA reads TGTGCCACCAGTGATGTAGGCCATGAAGCTTTCTTT.

The V gene is TRBV6-5, the J gene TRBJ2-1; no clear D. Germline V CDR1 and CDR2: MNHEY, SVGAGI. CDR3 size: 11 residues. V lost 0 bases and J lost 7, with 1 base in between. CDR3: CASSYSNEQFF. The CDR3 nucleotides read TGTGCCAGCAGTTACTCGAATGAGCAGTTCTTC.

This clonotype was detected a few times. The CDR3, as DNA: TGTGCCAGCAGCGTACAGGGACTTGCCTACAATGAGCAGTTCTTC. This translates into CASSVQGLAYNEQFF. The V and J genes are TRBV9 and TRBJ2-1, with D possibly being TRBD2 (6 bases). Germline V gives CDR1 SGDLS, CDR2 YYNGEE. V lost 1 base and J lost 2, with 10 bases in between. The CDR3 loop spans 15 amino acids. Variable domain in full (rest from reference TRBV9 and TRBJ2-1): DSGVTQTPKHLITATGQRVTLRCSPRSGDLSVYWYQQSLDQGLQFLIQYYNGEERAKGNILERFSAQQFPDLHSELNLSSLELGDSALYFCASSVQGLAYNEQFFGPGTRLTVL.

This clonotype came up a few times. The rearrangement joins TRBV21-1 to TRBJ2-5; the D segment call TRBD1 is taken from the table without a DNA check. TRBV21-1 is classified as a pseudogene. This CDR3 comprises 18 residues. This CDR3 is CASSDPPRGGIYGETQYF. The CDR3 DNA reads TGTGCCAGCAGCGACCCCCCCAGGGGGGGGATTTACGGAGAGACCCAGTACTTC.

This clonotype was seen many times. V and J are TRBV7-8 and TRBJ2-3; 16 nucleotides agree with TRBD2. This CDR3 is built from 17 residues. After removal of 4 bases from V and 4 bases from J, the junction contained 5 bases not matched to a gene. CDR1 SGHVS and CDR2 FQNEAQ come from the germline V gene. This CDR3 is CASSWGLAGGRADTQYF. The CDR3 region has the DNA TGTGCCAGCAGCTGGGGACTAGCGGGGGGGCGCGCAGATACGCAGTATTTT.

This clonotype was detected a few times. The genes are TRBV24-1 and TRBJ2-2; D could derive from TRBD1 or TRBD2 (5 bases each). V lost 1 base and J lost 0, with 11 bases in between. This CDR3 has 17 amino acids. From germline, CDR1 is KGHDR and CDR2 SFDVKD. The CDR3 region is CATSDFRRGSNTGELFF. CDR3 DNA sequence: TGTGCCACCAGTGATTTTAGACGGGGCTCGAACACCGGGGAGCTGTTTTTT.

The chain employs TRBV10-3 and TRBJ2-7, with TRBD2 identical over 9 bases. This CDR3 comprises 14 residues. J was trimmed by 9 bases and V by 6 bases; bases with no gene match: 12. CDR1 is ENHRY and CDR2 is SYGVKD in the germline V gene. CDR3 residues: CAIRPGLANLGQYF. DNA of the CDR3: TGTGCCATCAGGCCGGGACTAGCCAACCTGGGGCAGTACTTC.